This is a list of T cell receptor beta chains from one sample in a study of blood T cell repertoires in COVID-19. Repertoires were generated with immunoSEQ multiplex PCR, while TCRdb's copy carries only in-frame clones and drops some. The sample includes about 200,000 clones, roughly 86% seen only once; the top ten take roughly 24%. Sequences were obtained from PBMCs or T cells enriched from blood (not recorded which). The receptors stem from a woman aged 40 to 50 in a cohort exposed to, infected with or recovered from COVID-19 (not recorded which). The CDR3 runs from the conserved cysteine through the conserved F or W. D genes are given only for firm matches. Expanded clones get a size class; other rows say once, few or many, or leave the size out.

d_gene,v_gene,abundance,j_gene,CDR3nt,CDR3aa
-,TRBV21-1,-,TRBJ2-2,TGTGCCAGCAGCAAAGAAGTTACAGGGGTAACCGGGGAGCTGTTTTTT,CASSKEVTGVTGELFF
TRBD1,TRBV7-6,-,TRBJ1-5,TGTGCCAGCAGCATCGGGACAGGTAGCAATCAGCCCCAGCATTTT,CASSIGTGSNQPQHF
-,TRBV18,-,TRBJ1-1,TGTGCCAGCTCCTGGACAGATTTGTATGCTTTCTTT,CASSWTDLYAFF
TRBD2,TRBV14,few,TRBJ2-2,TGTGCCAGCAGCCAAGTGGGCGGGAGAAGGGACACCGGGGAGCTGTTTTTT,CASSQVGGRRDTGELFF
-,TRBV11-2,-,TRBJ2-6,TGTGCCAGCAGCTTTCCCGACAGCGACCACTCTGGGGCCAACGTCCTGACTTTC,CASSFPDSDHSGANVLTF
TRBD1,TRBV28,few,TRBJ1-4,TGTGCCAGCAGGGGGGACAGGGGGCAGGGGAAACTGTTTTTT,CASRGDRGQGKLFF
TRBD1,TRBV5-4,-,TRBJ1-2,TGTGCCAGCAGCACGCGGACAGGGGGGGAAGACTATGGCTACACCTTC,CASSTRTGGEDYGYTF
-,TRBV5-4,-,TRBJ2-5,TGTGCCAGCAGCTTGGCACTCCAAGAGACCCAGTACTTC,CASSLALQETQYF
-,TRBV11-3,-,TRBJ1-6,TGTGCCAGCAGCTTTGGACAGTTTAATTCACCCCTCCACTTT,CASSFGQFNSPLHF
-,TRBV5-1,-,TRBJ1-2,TGCGCCAGCAGGGGAGTCAACTATGGCTACACCTTC,CASRGVNYGYTF
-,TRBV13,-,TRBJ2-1,TGTGCCAGCAGCTCGATCCAGATAATCGATGAGCAGTTCTTC,CASSSIQIIDEQFF
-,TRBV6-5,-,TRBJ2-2,TGTGCCAGCAGTCCGGGCACCGGGGAGCTGTTTTTT,CASSPGTGELFF
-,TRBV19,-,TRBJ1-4,TGTGCCAGTACCCGCGGAGGCAATGAAAAACTGTTTTTT,CASTRGGNEKLFF
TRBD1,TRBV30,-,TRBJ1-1,TGTGCCTGGAAAGACTTATCTATTCCGGGACAGGGGTGGAACACTGAAGCTTTCTTT,CAWKDLSIPGQGWNTEAFF
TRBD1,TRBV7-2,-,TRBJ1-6,TGTGCCAGCAGCTTAGTGGACAGGGGGACACCCCTCCACTTT,CASSLVDRGTPLHF
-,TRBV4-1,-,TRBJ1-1,TGCGCCAGCAGCCAGAGGAGCATCCTAGATGATTCTTTCTTT,CASSQRSILDDSFF
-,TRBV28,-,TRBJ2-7,TGTGCCAGCAGTTTTCTAGCGGACAGATACGAGCAGTACTTC,CASSFLADRYEQYF
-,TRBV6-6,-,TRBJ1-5,TGTGCCAGCAGTTACCCAGGGGGCAATCAGCCCCAGCATTTT,CASSYPGGNQPQHF
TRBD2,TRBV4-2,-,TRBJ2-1,TGTGCCAGCAGCCAATTTTTCGGGAGGGGATACAATGAGCAGTTCTTC,CASSQFFGRGYNEQFF
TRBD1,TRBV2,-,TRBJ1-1,TGTGCCAGCAACATCCAGGGGGGTGAGACTGAAGCTTTCTTT,CASNIQGGETEAFF